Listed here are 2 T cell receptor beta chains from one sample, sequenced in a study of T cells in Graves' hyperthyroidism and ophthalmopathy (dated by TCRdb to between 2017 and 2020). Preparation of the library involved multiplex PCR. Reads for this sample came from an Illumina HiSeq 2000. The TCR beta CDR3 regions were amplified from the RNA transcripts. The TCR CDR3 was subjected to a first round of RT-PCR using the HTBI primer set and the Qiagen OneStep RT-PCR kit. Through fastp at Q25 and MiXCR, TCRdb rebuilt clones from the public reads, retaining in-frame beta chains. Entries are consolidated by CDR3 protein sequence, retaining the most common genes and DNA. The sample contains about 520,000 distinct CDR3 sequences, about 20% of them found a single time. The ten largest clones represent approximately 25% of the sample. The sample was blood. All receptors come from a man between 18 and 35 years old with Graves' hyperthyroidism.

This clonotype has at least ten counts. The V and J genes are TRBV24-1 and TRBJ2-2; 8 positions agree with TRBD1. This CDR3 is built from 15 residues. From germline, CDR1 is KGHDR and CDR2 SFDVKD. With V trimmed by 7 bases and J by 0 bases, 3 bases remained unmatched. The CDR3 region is CATRGTGANTGELFF. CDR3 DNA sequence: TGTGCCACCAGGGGGACAGGAGCGAACACCGGGGAGCTGTTTTTT.

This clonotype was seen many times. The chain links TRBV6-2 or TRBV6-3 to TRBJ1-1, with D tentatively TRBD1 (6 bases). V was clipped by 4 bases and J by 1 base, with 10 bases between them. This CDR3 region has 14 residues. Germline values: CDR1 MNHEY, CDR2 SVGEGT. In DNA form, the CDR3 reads TGTGCCAGCAGTTTGGGGGGCACGAACACTGAAGCTTTCTTT. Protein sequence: CASSLGGTNTEAFF.